The clone carrying this T cell receptor (beta chain) appeared once. Profiled with immunoSEQ multiplex PCR; TCRdb holds only in-frame clones, not every one. The sample lists 310,000 or so clones; approximately 89% were seen once. Seattle patients were enrolled during active infection and followed longitudinally. The CDR3 length is 13 residues. The V end lost 3 bases, the J end lost 3 bases, and 6 bases lay between the germline ends. Germline lookup yields CDR1 LGHDT and CDR2 YNNKEL (reference sequence). The record originates from a study of blood T cell repertoires in COVID-19. Background on the study: Italy, Spain and the United States were the sources of the convalescent and acute COVID-19 samples.

The genes are TRBV3-1 (or the pseudogene TRBV3-2) and TRBJ2-1; D remains ambiguous. This TCR was recovered from a woman under 40 with COVID-19, enrolled during active disease. Sequencing input: peripheral blood. In DNA, the CDR3 is TGTGCCAGCAGCCAGTACAGCTACAATGAGCAGTTCTTC. This gives the protein CASSQYSYNEQFF.